This paragraph reports one TCR beta chain. This clone was seen many times. The antigen it binds to is not known. No base quality values were provided; no much bigger clone lies one nucleotide off. After removal of 2 bases from V and 7 bases from J, the junction retains 6 bases not matched to a gene. The CDR3 holds 13 amino acids from the cysteine to the phenylalanine. Solely the CDR3 DNA is kept, with 39 bases framed from the first base. The germline V gene supplies CDR1 SGHDT and CDR2 YYEEEE. This sample was included in a study of metastatic and nonmetastatic thyroid tumors (dated by TCRdb to the early 2020s). About the investigation overall: The researchers compared repertoires between peripheral blood samples and tumor or nodule tissue samples from patients with malignant or benign thyroid disease.

Broader findings and caveats from the paper: TCR beta diversity was reported as significantly higher in malignant tumors than in benign nodules, in both blood and tumor samples.

No treatment had been received by any patient before thyroid surgery. The study retrospectively analysed patient clinical samples collected from the early 2010s to the late 2010s using T-cell receptor beta sequencing. The library was built by means of PCR. This sample was sequenced with an Illumina HiSeq 4000. High-throughput sequencing was used to profile the CDR3 region of the TCR beta-chain in every patient. In the authors' own workflow: CDR3 differences across clinicopathological groups were used to build a classifier for discriminating distant-metastatic papillary thyroid cancer patients. The Shannon index was used to measure repertoire diversity, and the Morisita-Horn index was used to measure how similar tumor and blood repertoires were. TCRdb reprocessed the public reads (quality trimming at Q25 with fastp, clone calling with MiXCR) and kept in-frame beta chains. The authors' filters were not applied to this entry. Within this sample are tens of thousands of clones, with 15% to 20% of them counted one time only. The top ten hold 4% to 5% of the sample.

The chain uses TRBV5-6 and TRBJ2-7; 7 central nucleotides agree with TRBD1. The sequenced sample consisted of blood. The clonotype comes from a female donor with papillary thyroid cancer or a benign thyroid nodule (not recorded which). Some clones in this sample may be carry-over from other donors' samples. The DNA sequence reads TGTGCCAGCAGCTTTGGGACAGCTGGGGAGCAGTACTTC. This translates into CASSFGTAGEQYF. The entire variable domain, with the stretches around the CDR3 drawn from the reference TRBV5-6 and TRBJ2-7 proteins, is DAGVTQSPTHLIKTRGQQVTLRCSPKSGHDTVSWYQQALGQGPQFIFQYYEEEERQRGNFPDRFSGHQFPNYSSELNVNALLLGDSALYLCASSFGTAGEQYFGPGTRLTVT.